Below, 2 T cell receptor beta chains from the same sample are listed, as sequenced in a study of identical twins. MiXCR, run by TCRdb on the 5' RACE reads, gives a single entry per CDR3 protein. The sample contains approximately 600,000 distinct CDR3 sequences, about 7% of which appear only once. The same sample was also studied in work on yellow fever vaccine responses in identical twins.

What was sequenced was PBMCs. Receptors originate from a woman aged 18-29 years in good health.

V usage is TRBV20-1 and J usage is TRBJ1-1; D call uncertain. The germline gives CDR1 DFQATT, CDR2 SNEGSKA (reference sequence). Trimming took 2 bases from V and 0 from J, leaving 10 bases between them. The CDR3 is 14 residues long. CDR3 DNA: TGCAGTGCTAGAAGGCCGGGTTTGAACACTGAAGCTTTCTTT. Its protein is CSARRPGLNTEAFF.

This rearrangement joins TRBV7-9 to TRBJ2-7; 7 bases line up with TRBD2. The CDR3 has 14 residues. Looked up from germline, CDR1 is SEHNR and CDR2 is FQNEAQ (reference sequence). Unmatched junction bases numbered 9, after V lost 6 bases and J lost 4 bases. CDR3 region: CASRLGGEGYEQYF. Here the CDR3 DNA reads TGTGCCAGCAGGTTGGGCGGGGAGGGTTACGAGCAGTACTTC.